One and the same sample provided the 31 T cell receptor beta chains below, sequenced in a study of blood T cell repertoires in COVID-19. The assay was immunoSEQ multiplex PCR, and TCRdb's table has in-frame clones only and misses some. The data contain over 25,000 clones, approximately 91% of them singletons. Sequenced sample: peripheral blood. The origin of the receptors is a human donor with active COVID-19. The donor label of this sample is uncertain.

This chain connects TRBV5-6 to TRBJ2-7; 7 bases agree with TRBD1. The length of the CDR3 is 16 residues. Per germline, CDR1 SGHDT and CDR2 YYEEEE. Trimming took 0 bases from V and 2 from J; bases not matched to a gene: 8. CDR3 in amino acids: CASSLASGTDPYEQYF. CDR3 nucleotide sequence: TGTGCCAGCAGCTTGGCCTCCGGGACAGATCCCTACGAGCAGTACTTC.

This clone turned up a few times. Relative to the germline gene, one junction end is altered; a read error may explain this. This rearrangement joins TRBV7-7 to TRBJ2-7; D may be TRBD1 (6 bases). Germline-derived CDR1 and CDR2 are SSHAT and FNYEAQ (reference sequence). CDR3 length equals 15 residues. In nucleotides, the CDR3 is TGTGCTAGCAGCTTGGGTCCGACAGGAAACTACGAGCAGTACTTC. It codes for CASSLGPTGNYEQYF.

CDR3 amino acids: CASSPDPGTGGHTIYF. In DNA, the CDR3 is TGTGCCAGCAGCCCTGACCCCGGGACAGGGGGGCACACCATATATTTT. The J gene is TRBJ1-3, the V gene TRBV4-2; 11 bases align to TRBD1. From germline, CDR1 is LGHNA and CDR2 YNFKEQ. The CDR3 extends over 16 amino acids. The V gene end was trimmed by 4 bases and the J gene end by 8 bases; junction bases not matched to a gene: 10.

The rearrangement uses TRBV2 and TRBJ2-1; 9 positions match TRBD2. CDR1 SNHLY and CDR2 FYNNEI come from the germline V gene. The CDR3 contains 14 residues. The V and J ends lost 8 bases and 2 bases, in that order; junction bases with no gene match: 4. CDR3 DNA sequence: TGTGCCAGCTTGGAGCGGGGGGCCTACAATGAGCAGTTCTTC. The encoded protein is CASLERGAYNEQFF.

The rearrangement links TRBV11-3 to TRBJ1-1; 7 nucleotides align to TRBD1. Trimming removed 5 bases from V and 2 bases from J; junction bases left unmatched: 5. Germline V CDR1 and CDR2: SGHNT, YENEEA. CDR3 length equals 14 residues. The CDR3 loop reads CASSTRTGNTEAFF. CDR3 in DNA: TGTGCCAGCAGCACGCGGACAGGAAACACTGAAGCTTTCTTT.

The J gene is TRBJ1-2, the V gene TRBV3-1 (or the pseudogene TRBV3-2), with D possibly TRBD1 on 5 matching bases. V gave up 5 bases and J gave up 6 bases, with 13 bases separating them. The CDR3 has 13 residues. Germline CDR1 and CDR2: LGHDT and YNNKEL (reference sequence). The CDR3 loop is CASSVVGGNGYTF. The CDR3 bases are TGTGCCAGCAGCGTAGTGGGGGGGAATGGCTACACCTTC.

The gene calls are TRBV6-2 or TRBV6-3 and TRBJ2-7, with 9 bases lining up with TRBD1. CDR1 and CDR2 (germline): MNHEY, SVGEGT. This CDR3 comprises 15 residues. J was trimmed by 2 bases and V by 6 bases; bases with no gene match: 8. In nucleotides, the CDR3 is TGTGCCAGCAGCTCCGGGACAGGGTATACCTACGAGCAGTACTTC. Translating it yields CASSSGTGYTYEQYF.

J is TRBJ2-7 and V is TRBV19; TRBD2 might be the D (6 bases). V was clipped by 3 bases and J by 6 bases, with 9 bases between them. Germline CDR1 reads LNHDA; CDR2 reads SQIVND (reference sequence). This CDR3 contains 12 residues. The CDR3 nucleotides are TGTGCCAGTAGTATCGACGGGGGCGAGCAGTACTTC. Its protein product is CASSIDGGEQYF.

The V call is TRBV3-1 (or the pseudogene TRBV3-2), the J call TRBJ2-7; 13 bases line up with TRBD2. This CDR3 region has 17 residues. Germline V gene sequence: CDR1 LGHDT, CDR2 YNNKEL (reference sequence). The V segment lost 3 bases and the J segment 7 bases; nucleotides outside the gene matches: 12. The CDR3: CASSHRTSGRALGEQYF. CDR3 nucleotide sequence: TGTGCCAGCAGCCACAGAACTAGCGGGAGGGCCTTAGGGGAGCAGTACTTC.

The chain recombines TRBV5-6 with TRBJ2-7; tentative D call: TRBD1 (6 bases). V was shortened by 0 bases and J by 1 base, with 14 bases between the two germline ends. Looked up from germline, CDR1 is SGHDT and CDR2 is YYEEEE. The CDR3 is made up of 16 amino acids. For the CDR3, the DNA is TGTGCCAGCAGCTTGGCCGGCAGGGGACCTTCCTACGAGCAGTACTTC. As protein: CASSLAGRGPSYEQYF.

J is TRBJ2-7 and V is TRBV12-3 or TRBV12-4, with 7 nucleotides matching TRBD1. The CDR3 contains 12 residues. V gave up 5 bases and J gave up 7 bases; unmatched junction bases: 5. The CDR3 is CASSPPGGEQYF. In nucleotides, the CDR3 is TGTGCCAGCAGTCCACCAGGGGGTGAGCAGTACTTC.

This chain links TRBV10-3 with TRBJ1-3; maybe TRBD1 (6 bases). Trimming left V 7 bases short and J 3 bases short, with 19 bases between. Looked up from germline, CDR1 is ENHRY and CDR2 is SYGVKD. This CDR3 spans 16 amino acids. CDR3 amino acids: CAITPGAGEGGNTIYF. CDR3 nucleotides: TGTGCCATCACCCCAGGGGCAGGGGAAGGTGGAAACACCATATATTTT.

This rearrangement joins TRBV29-1 to TRBJ1-2; 8 bases match TRBD1. The CDR3 covers 13 residues. Per the germline V gene, CDR1 is SQVTM and CDR2 is ANQGSEA. V lost 3 bases to trimming and J lost 3 bases; unmatched junction nucleotides: 3. Here the CDR3 reads CSVETGEDYGYTF. CDR3 DNA: TGCAGCGTTGAGACAGGGGAGGACTATGGCTACACCTTC.

The chain combines TRBV3-1 (or the pseudogene TRBV3-2) with TRBJ1-2; 8 nucleotides match TRBD1. The germline CDR1 and CDR2 sequences are LGHDT and YNNKEL (reference sequence). The CDR3 sequence is 15 residues long. J was trimmed by 4 bases and V by 4 bases; bases with no gene match: 8. The CDR3 here is CASSPQDRAIYGYTF. CDR3 DNA sequence: TGTGCCAGCAGCCCCCAGGACAGGGCCATCTATGGCTACACCTTC.

The chain links TRBV27 to TRBJ2-7; the D is unclear. The CDR3 totals 13 residues. Trimming removed 5 bases from V and 0 bases from J, with 8 bases in between. Germline assignment: CDR1 MNHEY and CDR2 SMNVEV (reference sequence). CDR3: CASSPYHSYEQYF. The CDR3 DNA sequence: TGTGCCAGCAGTCCCTACCACTCCTACGAGCAGTACTTC.

The chain joins TRBV7-2 to TRBJ2-3; D remains ambiguous. The length of the CDR3 is 16 residues. V lost 1 base, J lost 1 base, and 12 bases lay in between. Germline CDR1 reads SGHTA; CDR2 reads FQGNSA. The chain's CDR3 is CASSLVPRSGTDTQYF. The CDR3, as DNA: TGTGCCAGCAGCTTAGTCCCGAGATCGGGCACAGATACGCAGTATTTT.

V is TRBV12-5 and J is TRBJ1-1; D perhaps matches TRBD1 (5 bases). V was trimmed by 7 bases and J by 3 bases, leaving 15 bases between them. This CDR3 contains 14 residues. The V gene's germline CDR1 is LGHNT and CDR2 FRNRAP. CDR3 sequence: CASAAGGKDTEAFF. CDR3 coding DNA: TGTGCTAGTGCCGCTGGGGGGAAGGACACTGAAGCTTTCTTT.

The rearrangement joins TRBV20-1 to TRBJ1-2, with unresolved D. There are 10 residues in the CDR3. CDR1 and CDR2 (germline): DFQATT, SNEGSKA (reference sequence). Trimming left V 3 bases short and J 7 bases short, with 6 bases between. Here the CDR3 reads CSARGLGYTF. The CDR3 bases are TGCAGTGCTAGGGGCCTTGGCTACACCTTC.

The V gene is TRBV20-1, the J gene TRBJ2-5; D gene ambiguous. The V end was cut by 4 bases, the J end by 3 bases, with 6 bases between. Germline V lookup: CDR1 DFQATT, CDR2 SNEGSKA (reference sequence). The CDR3 contains 11 residues. The CDR3 nucleotides are TGCAGTGCTATTCCCGAAGAGACCCAGTACTTC. This translates into CSAIPEETQYF.

This chain connects TRBV10-2 to TRBJ2-6; D is unclear. Germline values: CDR1 WSHSY, CDR2 SAAADI. The V and J ends lost 10 bases and 0 bases respectively, with 10 bases between them. This CDR3 comprises 14 residues. In DNA, the CDR3 is TGCGCCACCAGAAGTAGCTCTGGGGCCAACGTCCTGACTTTC. Translating it yields CATRSSSGANVLTF.

This clone was observed once. The J gene is TRBJ2-3, the V gene TRBV30; TRBD2 matches at 10 bases. The CDR3 has 15 amino acids. V trimming: 0 bases; J trimming: 1 base; junction bases outside the gene matches: 1. Germline V gene data show CDR1 as GTSNPN and CDR2 as SVGIG (reference sequence). In nucleotides, the CDR3 is TGTGCCTGGAGTGTAGGGACTAGCGGCACAGATACGCAGTATTTT. Protein product: CAWSVGTSGTDTQYF.

The chain carries TRBV19 and TRBJ2-5; 7 bases fit TRBD2. The V and J ends lost 3 bases and 2 bases, in that order; junction bases with no gene match: 6. CDR3 length: 15 residues. Germline CDR1 reads LNHDA; CDR2 reads SQIVND (reference sequence). The CDR3 loop reads CASSIAGDSQETQYF. In DNA, the CDR3 is TGTGCCAGTAGTATTGCGGGAGATTCACAAGAGACCCAGTACTTC.

The sample holds one count of this clone. The chain uses TRBV9 and TRBJ2-7, with TRBD1 identical over 10 bases. Trimming removed 4 bases from V and 3 bases from J; junction bases left unmatched: 4. CDR1 and CDR2 from the germline V gene are SGDLS and YYNGEE. This CDR3 contains 14 residues. The CDR3 loop is CASSSGTGVYEQYF. Written as DNA, the CDR3 is TGTGCCAGCAGCTCCGGGACAGGGGTCTACGAGCAGTACTTC.

This chain uses TRBV29-1 with TRBJ2-6; 9 bases are shared with TRBD1. In germline, CDR1 is SQVTM, CDR2 ANQGSEA. This CDR3 region has 15 residues. Trimming took 6 bases from V and 2 from J; bases not matched to a gene: 5. DNA for the CDR3: TGCAGCGTACAGGGGGCGGGAGCTGGGGCCAACGTCCTGACTTTC. Amino acids: CSVQGAGAGANVLTF. Combining the CDR3 with reference TRBV29-1 and TRBJ2-6 gives the whole variable domain SAVISQKPSRDICQRGTSLTIQCQVDSQVTMMFWYRQQPGQSLTLIATANQGSEATYESGFVIDKFPISRPNLTFSTLTVSNMSPEDSSIYLCSVQGAGAGANVLTFGAGSRLTVL.

This chain links TRBV4-2 with TRBJ1-4; unclear D gene. The CDR3 is 14 amino acids. V was cut by 3 bases and J by 5 bases, with 10 bases left in between. Germline values: CDR1 LGHNA, CDR2 YNFKEQ. Here the CDR3 DNA reads TGTGCCAGCAGCCAGGAACGACTAAATGAAAAACTGTTTTTT. Its protein product is CASSQERLNEKLFF.

The chain uses TRBV20-1 and TRBJ2-3, with 7 bases identical to TRBD1. V was clipped by 5 bases and J by 11 bases; unmatched bases: 4. This CDR3 comprises 10 residues. CDR1 DFQATT and CDR2 SNEGSKA come from the germline V gene (reference sequence). CDR3 in DNA: TGCAGTGCTGTTAGACAGGGGCAGTATTTT. It codes for CSAVRQGQYF.

The chain couples TRBV5-6 to TRBJ2-7; TRBD2 might be the D (6 bases). The V gene's germline CDR1 is SGHDT and CDR2 YYEEEE. Trimming took off 4 bases at V and 4 bases at J, with 15 bases between the two ends. CDR3 size: 14 residues. The CDR3 loop reads CASSRDLANYEQYF. CDR3 nucleotide sequence: TGTGCCAGCAGCCGGGATCTAGCGAATTACGAGCAGTACTTC.

V and J are TRBV10-2 and TRBJ2-7; D is uncertain. Looked up from germline, CDR1 is WSHSY and CDR2 is SAAADI. The CDR3 length is 12 residues. V dropped 2 bases and J dropped 4 bases, with 6 bases sitting between them. CDR3 coding DNA: TGCGCCAGCAGTGAGCTTTTGTACGAGCAGTACTTC. The encoded protein is CASSELLYEQYF.

The chain combines TRBV4-1 with TRBJ2-2; 7 bases are shared with TRBD2. The germline V gene encodes CDR1 MGHRA and CDR2 YSYEKL. The CDR3 covers 17 residues. The V and J ends lost 1 base and 7 bases, in that order; junction bases with no gene match: 12. As DNA, the CDR3 is TGCGCCAGCAGCCAAGCATCTAGAGGGAGGGCTAACGGGGAGCTGTTTTTT. Translated, it gives CASSQASRGRANGELFF.

The V call is TRBV19, the J call TRBJ1-5; D perhaps matches TRBD1 (6 bases). Looked up from germline, CDR1 is LNHDA and CDR2 is SQIVND (reference sequence). The CDR3 is made up of 15 amino acids. The V gene lost 3 bases and the J gene lost 4 bases, with 13 bases spanning the gap. The CDR3 DNA sequence: TGTGCCAGTAGTATTTACCACAGGGCGAATCAGCCCCAGCATTTT. Translating it yields CASSIYHRANQPQHF.

The J gene is TRBJ2-7, the V gene TRBV9; 8 bases are a match to TRBD2. V dropped 7 bases and J dropped 0; count of bases not matched to a gene: 3. The length of the CDR3 is 13 residues. Germline assignment: CDR1 SGDLS and CDR2 YYNGEE. The CDR3 nucleotides read TGTGCCAGCTCAAGCGGGGGCTCCTACGAGCAGTACTTC. Its protein product is CASSSGGSYEQYF.